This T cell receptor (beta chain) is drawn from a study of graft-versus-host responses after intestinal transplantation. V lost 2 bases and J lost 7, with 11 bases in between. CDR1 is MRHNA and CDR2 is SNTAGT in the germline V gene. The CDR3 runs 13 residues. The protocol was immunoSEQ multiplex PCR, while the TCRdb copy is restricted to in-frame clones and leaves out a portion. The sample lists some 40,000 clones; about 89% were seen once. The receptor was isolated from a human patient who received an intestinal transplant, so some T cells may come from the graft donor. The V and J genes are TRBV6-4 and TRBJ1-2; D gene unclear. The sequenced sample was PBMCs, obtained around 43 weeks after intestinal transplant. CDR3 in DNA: TGTGCCAGCAGTGACAGGCGGGTCGGTGGCTACACCTTC. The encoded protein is CASSDRRVGGYTF.